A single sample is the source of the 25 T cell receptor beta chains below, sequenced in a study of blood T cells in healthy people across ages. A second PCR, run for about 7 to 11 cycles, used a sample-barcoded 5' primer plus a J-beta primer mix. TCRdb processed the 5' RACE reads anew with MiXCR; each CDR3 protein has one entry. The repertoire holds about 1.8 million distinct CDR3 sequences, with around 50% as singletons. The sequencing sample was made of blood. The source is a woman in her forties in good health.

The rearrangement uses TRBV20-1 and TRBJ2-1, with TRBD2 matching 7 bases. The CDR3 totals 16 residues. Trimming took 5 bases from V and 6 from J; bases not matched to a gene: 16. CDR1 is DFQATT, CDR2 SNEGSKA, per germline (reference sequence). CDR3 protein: CSAPLAASGGSNEQFF. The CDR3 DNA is TGCAGTGCTCCCCTTGCGGCTAGCGGCGGGAGCAATGAGCAGTTCTTC.

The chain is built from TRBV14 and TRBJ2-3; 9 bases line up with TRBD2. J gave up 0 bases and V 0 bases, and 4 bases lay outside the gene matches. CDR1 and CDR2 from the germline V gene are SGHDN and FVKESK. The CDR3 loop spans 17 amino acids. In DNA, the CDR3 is TGTGCCAGCAGCCAAGATATGCGGGGGGGGAGCACAGATACGCAGTATTTT. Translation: CASSQDMRGGSTDTQYF.

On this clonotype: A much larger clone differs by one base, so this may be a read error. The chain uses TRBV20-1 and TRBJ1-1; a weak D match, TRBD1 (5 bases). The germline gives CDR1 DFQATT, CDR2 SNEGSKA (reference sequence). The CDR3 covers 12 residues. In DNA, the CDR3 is TGCAGTGCTAGAGGGGGGAACACTGAAACTTTCTTT. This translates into CSARGGNTETFF.

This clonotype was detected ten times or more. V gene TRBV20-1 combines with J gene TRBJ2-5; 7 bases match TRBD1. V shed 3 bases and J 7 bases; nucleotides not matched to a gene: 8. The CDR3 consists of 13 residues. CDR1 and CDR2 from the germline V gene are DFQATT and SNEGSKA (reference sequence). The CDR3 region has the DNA TGCAGTGCTAGGTCCCGGAGACAGGGGACCCAGTACTTC. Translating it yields CSARSRRQGTQYF.

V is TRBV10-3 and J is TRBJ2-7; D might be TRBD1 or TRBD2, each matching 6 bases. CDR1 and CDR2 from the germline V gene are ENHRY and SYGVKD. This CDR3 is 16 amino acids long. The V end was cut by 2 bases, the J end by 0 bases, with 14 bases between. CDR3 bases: TGTGCCATCAGTGAGCCGAGGGGGGATGGCTCCTACGAGCAGTACTTC. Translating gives CAISEPRGDGSYEQYF.

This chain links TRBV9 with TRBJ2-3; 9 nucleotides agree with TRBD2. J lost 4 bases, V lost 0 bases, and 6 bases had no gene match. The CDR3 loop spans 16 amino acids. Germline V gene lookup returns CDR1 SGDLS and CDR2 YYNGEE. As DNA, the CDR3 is TGTGCCAGCAGCGTAGGAAGCGGGGGGCCCCCAGATACGCAGTATTTT. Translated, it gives CASSVGSGGPPDTQYF. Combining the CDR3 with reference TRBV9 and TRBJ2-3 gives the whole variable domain DSGVTQTPKHLITATGQRVTLRCSPRSGDLSVYWYQQSLDQGLQFLIQYYNGEERAKGNILERFSAQQFPDLHSELNLSSLELGDSALYFCASSVGSGGPPDTQYFGPGTRLTVL.

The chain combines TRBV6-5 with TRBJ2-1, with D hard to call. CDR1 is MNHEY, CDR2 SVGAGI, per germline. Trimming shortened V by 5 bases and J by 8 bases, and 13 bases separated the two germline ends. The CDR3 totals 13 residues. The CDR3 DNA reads TGTGCCAGCAGTGAGGATCGGGTCGATGAGCAGTTCTTC. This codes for CASSEDRVDEQFF.

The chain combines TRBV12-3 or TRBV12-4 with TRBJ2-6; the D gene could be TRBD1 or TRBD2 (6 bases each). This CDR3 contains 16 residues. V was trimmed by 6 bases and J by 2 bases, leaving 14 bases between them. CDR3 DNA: TGTGCCAGCAGATTGACGGGGGCGACTGGGGCCAACGTCCTGACTTTC. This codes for CASRLTGATGANVLTF.

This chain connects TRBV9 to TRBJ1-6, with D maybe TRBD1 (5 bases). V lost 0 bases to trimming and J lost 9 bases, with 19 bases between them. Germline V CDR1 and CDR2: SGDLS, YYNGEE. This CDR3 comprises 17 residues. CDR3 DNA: TGTGCCAGCAGCGTAGATCCCCCGGGAGGGGTCGGTTCACCCCTCCACTTT. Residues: CASSVDPPGGVGSPLHF.

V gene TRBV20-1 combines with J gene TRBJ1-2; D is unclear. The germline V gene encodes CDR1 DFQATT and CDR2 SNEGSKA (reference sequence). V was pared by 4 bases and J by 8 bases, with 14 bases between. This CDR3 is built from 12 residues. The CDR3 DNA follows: TGCAGTGCTAAGGACCCCCCCGTAGGCTACACCTTC. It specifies CSAKDPPVGYTF.

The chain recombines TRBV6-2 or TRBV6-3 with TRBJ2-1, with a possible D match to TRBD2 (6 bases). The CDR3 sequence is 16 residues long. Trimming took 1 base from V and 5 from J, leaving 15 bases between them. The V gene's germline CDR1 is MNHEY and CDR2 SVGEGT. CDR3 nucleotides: TGTGCCAGCAGTTACTGGGGGAGGCGGACGAACAATGAGCAGTTCTTC. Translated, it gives CASSYWGRRTNNEQFF.

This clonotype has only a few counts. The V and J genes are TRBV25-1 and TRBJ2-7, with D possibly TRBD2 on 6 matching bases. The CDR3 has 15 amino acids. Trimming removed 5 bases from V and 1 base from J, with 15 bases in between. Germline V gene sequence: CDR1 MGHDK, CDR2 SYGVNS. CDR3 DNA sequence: TGTGCCAGCAGTCCCGGAGGGACTTTTTCCTACGAGCAGTACTTC. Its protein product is CASSPGGTFSYEQYF.

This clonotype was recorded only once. CDR3 sequence (DNA): TGTGCCAGCAGTTTACCAGGTTCAGATGTCTGGGCCTATAATTCACCCCTCCACTTT. Translated, it gives CASSLPGSDVWAYNSPLHF. The rearrangement uses TRBV28 and TRBJ1-6; D gene ambiguous. The V gene lost 2 bases and the J gene lost 2 bases, with 19 bases spanning the gap. Germline assignment: CDR1 MDHEN and CDR2 SYDVKM. The CDR3 length is 19 residues.

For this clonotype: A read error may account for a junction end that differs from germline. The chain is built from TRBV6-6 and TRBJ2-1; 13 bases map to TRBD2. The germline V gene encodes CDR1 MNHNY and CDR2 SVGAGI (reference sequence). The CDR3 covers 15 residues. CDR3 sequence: CASSVLAGGYSEQFF. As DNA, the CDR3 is TGTGCCAGCAGTGTACTAGCGGGGGGGTACAGTGAGCAGTTCTTC.

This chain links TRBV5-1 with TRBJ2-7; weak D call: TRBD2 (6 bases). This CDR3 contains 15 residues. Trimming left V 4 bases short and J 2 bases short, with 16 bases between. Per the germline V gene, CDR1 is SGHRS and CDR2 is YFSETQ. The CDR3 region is CASSRPGLSTYEQYF. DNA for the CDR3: TGCGCCAGCAGCCGACCGGGACTTTCCACCTACGAGCAGTACTTC.

CDR3 nucleotides: TGTGCCAGCACCTTTAGCGGGGGCCCCCAAGAGACCCAGTACTTC. It translates to CASTFSGGPQETQYF. The chain couples TRBV9 to TRBJ2-5, with 9 nucleotides matching TRBD2. In germline, CDR1 is SGDLS, CDR2 YYNGEE. V lost 6 bases to trimming and J lost 1 base; unmatched junction nucleotides: 7. This CDR3 comprises 15 residues.

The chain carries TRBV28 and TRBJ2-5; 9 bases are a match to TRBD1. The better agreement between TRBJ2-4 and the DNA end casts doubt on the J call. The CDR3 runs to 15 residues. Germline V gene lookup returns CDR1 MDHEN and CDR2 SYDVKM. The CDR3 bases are TGTGCCAGCAGTTTCCTCCGGGACAGGGAAAACATTCAGTACTTC. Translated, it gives CASSFLRDRENIQYF.

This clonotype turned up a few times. The CDR3 DNA follows: TGTGCCAGCAGCACGGGGACTAGCCTTACAGATACGCAGTATTTT. Its protein product is CASSTGTSLTDTQYF. V usage is TRBV9 and J usage is TRBJ2-3; 9 bases are a match to TRBD2. CDR3 length: 15 amino acids. Trimming at V came to 4 bases and at J to 3 bases, leaving 6 bases not matched to a gene. Germline-derived CDR1 and CDR2 are SGDLS and YYNGEE.

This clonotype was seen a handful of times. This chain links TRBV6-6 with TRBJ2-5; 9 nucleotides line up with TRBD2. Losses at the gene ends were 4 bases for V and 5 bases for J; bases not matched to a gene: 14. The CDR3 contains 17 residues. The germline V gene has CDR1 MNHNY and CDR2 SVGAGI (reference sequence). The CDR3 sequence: CASSWRVGVLAGETQYF. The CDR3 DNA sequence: TGTGCCAGCAGTTGGCGAGTCGGGGTCCTAGCGGGGGAGACCCAGTACTTC.

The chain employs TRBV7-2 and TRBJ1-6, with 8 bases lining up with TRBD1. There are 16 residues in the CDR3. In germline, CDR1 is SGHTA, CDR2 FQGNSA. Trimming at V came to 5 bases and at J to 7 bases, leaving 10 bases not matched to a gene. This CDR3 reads CASSQGAEVRNSPLHF. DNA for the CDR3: TGTGCCAGCAGCCAGGGGGCGGAGGTCCGGAATTCACCCCTCCACTTT.

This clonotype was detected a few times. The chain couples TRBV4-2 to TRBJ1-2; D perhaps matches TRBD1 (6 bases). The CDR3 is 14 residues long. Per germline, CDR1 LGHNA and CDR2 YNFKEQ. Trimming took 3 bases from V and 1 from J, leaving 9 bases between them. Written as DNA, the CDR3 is TGTGCCAGCAGCCACCAGGACAGTAACTATGGCTACACCTTC. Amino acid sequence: CASSHQDSNYGYTF.

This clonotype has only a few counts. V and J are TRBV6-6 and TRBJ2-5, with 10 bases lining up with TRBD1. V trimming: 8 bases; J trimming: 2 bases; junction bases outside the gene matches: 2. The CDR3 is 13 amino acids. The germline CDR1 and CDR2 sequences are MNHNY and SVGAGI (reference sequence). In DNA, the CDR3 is TGTGCCAGCGAGGACAGGGGGCAAGAGACCCAGTACTTC. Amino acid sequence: CASEDRGQETQYF.

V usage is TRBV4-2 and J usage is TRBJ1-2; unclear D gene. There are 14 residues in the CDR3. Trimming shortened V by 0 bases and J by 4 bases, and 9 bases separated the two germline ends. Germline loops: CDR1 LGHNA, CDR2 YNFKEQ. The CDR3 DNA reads TGTGCCAGCAGCCAAGAGGAGAGGGCCTATGGCTACACCTTC. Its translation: CASSQEERAYGYTF.

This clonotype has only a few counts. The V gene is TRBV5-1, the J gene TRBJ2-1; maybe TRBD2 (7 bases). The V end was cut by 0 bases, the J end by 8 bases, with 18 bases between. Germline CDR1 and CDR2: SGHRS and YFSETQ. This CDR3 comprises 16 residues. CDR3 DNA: TGCGCCAGCAGCTTGGAAGGGACTTGCGGGGGCGATGAGCAGTTCTTC. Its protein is CASSLEGTCGGDEQFF.

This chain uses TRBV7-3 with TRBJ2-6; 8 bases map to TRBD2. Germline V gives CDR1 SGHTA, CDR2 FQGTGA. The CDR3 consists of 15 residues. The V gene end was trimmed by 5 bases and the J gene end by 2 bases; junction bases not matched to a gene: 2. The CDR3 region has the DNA TGTGCCAGCAGCCGGGAGGGGACTGGGGCCAACGTCCTGACTTTC. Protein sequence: CASSREGTGANVLTF.